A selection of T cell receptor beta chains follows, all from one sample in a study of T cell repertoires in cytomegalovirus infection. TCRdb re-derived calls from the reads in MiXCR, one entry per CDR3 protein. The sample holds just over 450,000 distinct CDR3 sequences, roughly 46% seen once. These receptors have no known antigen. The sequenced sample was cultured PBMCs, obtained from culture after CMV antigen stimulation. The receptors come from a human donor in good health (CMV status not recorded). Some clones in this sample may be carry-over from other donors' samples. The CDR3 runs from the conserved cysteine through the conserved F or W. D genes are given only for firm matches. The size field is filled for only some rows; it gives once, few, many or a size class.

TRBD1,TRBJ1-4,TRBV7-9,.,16,CASSPGDRSTNEKLFF,TGTGCCAGCAGCCCAGGGGACAGGTCAACTAATGAAAAACTGTTTTTT
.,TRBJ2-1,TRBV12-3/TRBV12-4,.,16,CASSFTYRDEYNEQFF,TGTGCCAGCAGCTTCACCTACAGGGATGAGTACAATGAGCAGTTCTTC
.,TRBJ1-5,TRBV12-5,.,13,CASGSPTLQPQHF,TGTGCTAGTGGTTCCCCTACCCTCCAGCCCCAGCATTTT
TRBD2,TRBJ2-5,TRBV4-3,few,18,CASSQDSASGRAGETQYF,TGCGCCAGCAGCCAAGATTCGGCAAGCGGGAGGGCCGGGGAGACCCAGTACTTC
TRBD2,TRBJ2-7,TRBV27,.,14,CASSLTSGAYEQYF,TGTGCCAGCAGTTTGACTAGCGGGGCCTACGAGCAGTACTTC
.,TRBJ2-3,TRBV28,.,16,CASSPQGRGYTDTQYF,TGTGCCAGCAGCCCGCAAGGAAGGGGATACACAGATACGCAGTATTTT
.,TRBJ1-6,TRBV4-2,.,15,CASSRERGYNSPLHF,TGTGCCAGCAGCCGAGAGCGGGGCTATAATTCACCCCTCCACTTT
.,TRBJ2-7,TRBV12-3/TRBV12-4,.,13,CASRKTSSYEQYF,TGTGCCAGCAGAAAGACGAGCTCCTACGAGCAGTACTTC
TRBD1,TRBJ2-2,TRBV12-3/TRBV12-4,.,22,CASSSTHPRQGAMAVNTGELFF,TGTGCCAGCAGTTCGACTCACCCAAGACAGGGGGCGATGGCGGTGAACACCGGGGAGCTGTTTTTT
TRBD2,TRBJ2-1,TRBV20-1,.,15,CSASRTSGENNEQFF,TGCAGTGCTAGTAGGACTAGCGGAGAGAACAATGAGCAGTTCTTC
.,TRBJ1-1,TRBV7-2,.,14,CASSLALVNTEAFF,TGTGCCAGCAGCTTAGCCCTAGTTAACACTGAAGCTTTCTTT
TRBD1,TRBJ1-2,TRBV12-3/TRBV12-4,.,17,CASSSPQPGQGTYGYTF,TGTGCCAGCAGTTCCCCCCAACCGGGACAGGGGACTTATGGCTACACCTTC
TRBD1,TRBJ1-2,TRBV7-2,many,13,CASSPGQGGGYTF,TGTGCCAGCAGCCCGGGACAGGGAGGTGGCTACACCTTC
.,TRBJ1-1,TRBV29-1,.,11,CSAGGDTEAFF,TGCAGCGCCGGGGGGGACACTGAAGCTTTCTTT
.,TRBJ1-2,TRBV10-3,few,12,CAMGRDNYGYTF,TGTGCCATGGGCAGGGATAACTATGGCTACACCTTC
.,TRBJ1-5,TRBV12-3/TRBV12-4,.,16,CASSLAGPYSNQPQHF,TGTGCCAGCAGTTTAGCGGGACCTTATAGCAATCAGCCCCAGCATTTT
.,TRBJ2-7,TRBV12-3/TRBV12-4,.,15,CASSFDTRSSYEQYF,TGTGCCAGCAGTTTCGACACCAGGAGCTCCTACGAGCAGTACTTC